These 17 T cell receptor beta chains were sequenced from one sample in a study of regulatory T cells in long-lasting Graves disease. Noted time point: newly diagnosed GD, antithyroid drugs for less than 3 months. Scientists built the TCR library using RNA that was extracted from PBMCs. According to the study, TCR beta libraries were built with iRepertoire HTBI primers and CDR3-region Arm-PCR. TCRdb processed the multiplex PCR reads anew with MiXCR; each CDR3 protein has one entry. Among 380,000 or so distinct CDR3 sequences listed, roughly 17% were seen once. These same data were also listed under a study on T cells in Graves' hyperthyroidism and ophthalmopathy.

Sequenced here: peripheral blood mononuclear cells (PBMCs), sampled at new diagnosis, from a patient treated with antithyroid drugs. These receptor sequences come from a woman under 30 with Graves disease.

At least ten counts were recorded for this clonotype. The rearrangement links TRBV5-1 to TRBJ2-1, with D tentatively TRBD2 (7 bases). V was clipped by 0 bases and J by 6 bases, with 13 bases between them. CDR3 length: 15 amino acids. The germline V gene encodes CDR1 SGHRS and CDR2 YFSETQ. This chain's CDR3 is CASSLVGGPSNEQFF. CDR3 DNA: TGCGCCAGCAGCTTGGTGGGGGGGCCCAGCAATGAGCAGTTCTTC.

The table lists this clonotype with a few counts. The J gene is TRBJ1-5, the V gene TRBV27, with a weak D call TRBD1 (6 bases). CDR3 length: 12 amino acids. Per germline, CDR1 MNHEY and CDR2 SMNVEV (reference sequence). Trimming pared 10 bases from V and 4 bases from J, leaving 11 bases between. CDR3 nucleotides: TGTGCCACCAGGACAGCGAATCAGCCCCAGCATTTT. Its translation: CATRTANQPQHF.

This clonotype was detected many times. This CDR3 reads CASSLTGKPQETQYF. The CDR3 region has the DNA TGCGCCAGCAGCTTGACAGGGAAGCCACAAGAGACCCAGTACTTC. This rearrangement joins TRBV5-1 to TRBJ2-5; a possible D gene is TRBD1 (6 bases). V gave up 1 base and J gave up 2 bases, with 12 bases separating them. The CDR3 is 15 residues long. CDR1 and CDR2 from the germline V gene are SGHRS and YFSETQ.

There are many counts of this clonotype. The V gene is TRBV29-1, the J gene TRBJ2-1; 8 bases map to TRBD1. Germline V lookup: CDR1 SQVTM, CDR2 ANQGSEA. The length of the CDR3 is 13 residues. The V segment lost 8 bases and the J segment 7 bases; nucleotides outside the gene matches: 10. CDR3 residues: CSLGQGISNEQFF. The CDR3 coding sequence is TGCAGCCTCGGACAGGGAATTTCGAATGAGCAGTTCTTC.

This clonotype was recorded a few times. V is TRBV5-1 and J is TRBJ2-5; a weak D match, TRBD1 (6 bases). Per germline, CDR1 SGHRS and CDR2 YFSETQ. The CDR3 totals 15 residues. Between the trimmed V and J ends, which lost 4 bases and 5 bases, there was a span of 18 bases. In DNA form, the CDR3 reads TGCGCCAGCAGCGTACAGGGTACGGGCGGGGAGACCCAGTACTTC. It translates to CASSVQGTGGETQYF. The full variable domain, completed using reference TRBV5-1 and TRBJ2-5, is KAGVTQTPRYLIKTRGQQVTLSCSPISGHRSVSWYQQTPGQGLQFLFEYFSETQRNKGNFPGRFSGRQFSNSRSEMNVSTLELGDSALYLCASSVQGTGGETQYFGPGTRLLVL.

This clonotype was seen at least ten times. V is TRBV7-3 and J is TRBJ2-5; D perhaps matches TRBD1 (7 bases). Between the trimmed V and J ends, which lost 5 bases and 5 bases, there was a span of 12 bases. CDR3 length: 13 residues. Germline values: CDR1 SGHTA, CDR2 FQGTGA. The CDR3 is CASSAGGMETQYF. For the CDR3, the DNA is TGTGCCAGCAGCGCAGGGGGGATGGAGACCCAGTACTTC. The variable domain in full, completed from reference TRBV7-3 and TRBJ2-5, reads GAGVSQTPSNKVTEKGKYVELRCDPISGHTALYWYRQSLGQGPEFLIYFQGTGAADDSGLPNDRFFAVRPEGSVSTLKIQRTERGDSAVYLCASSAGGMETQYFGPGTRLLVL.

This clonotype has a handful of counts. This chain connects TRBV24-1 to TRBJ2-3, with a weak D call TRBD1 (5 bases). Trimming left V 2 bases short and J 1 base short, with 9 bases between. This CDR3 region has 15 residues. CDR1 KGHDR and CDR2 SFDVKD come from the germline V gene. The CDR3 sequence is CATSDSRVGTDTQYF. The CDR3 bases are TGTGCCACCAGTGATTCCAGGGTTGGCACAGATACGCAGTATTTT.

This clonotype was found a few times. This chain uses TRBV19 with TRBJ2-2; weak D call: TRBD1 (6 bases). This CDR3 region has 15 residues. Between the trimmed V and J ends, which lost 4 bases and 1 base, there was a span of 10 bases. Germline V gene sequence: CDR1 LNHDA, CDR2 SQIVND (reference sequence). In DNA form, the CDR3 reads TGTGCCAGTAGTAACAGGGACCGGAACACCGGGGAGCTGTTTTTT. This gives the protein CASSNRDRNTGELFF.

This clonotype occurred many times. This sequence joins TRBV11-2 and TRBJ1-5; D ambiguous. CDR3 length equals 13 residues. The ends were cut back, 1 base at V and 7 bases at J, with 8 bases in the middle. Germline CDR1 and CDR2: SGHAT and FQNNGV. The CDR3 region has the DNA TGTGCCAGCAGCTTAGCCCCAGGCCAGCCCCAGCATTTT. Its translation is CASSLAPGQPQHF.

The chain joins TRBV27 to TRBJ1-4; D is uncertain. Germline CDR1 MNHEY, CDR2 SMNVEV (reference sequence). Trimming removed 6 bases at V and 7 bases at J, with 9 bases between. There are 12 residues in the CDR3. CDR3 sequence (DNA): TGTGCCAGCAGGGGGTCTGGTGAAAAACTGTTTTTT. Translated, it gives CASRGSGEKLFF.

This clonotype occurred many times. The chain is built from TRBV20-1 and TRBJ2-2, with D perhaps TRBD1 (5 bases). This CDR3 is built from 16 residues. V lost 0 bases, J lost 1 base, and 12 bases lay in between. Germline CDR1 and CDR2: DFQATT and SNEGSKA (reference sequence). CDR3 in amino acids: CSARDLGGQNTGELFF. Here the CDR3 DNA reads TGCAGTGCTAGAGATCTTGGTGGACAGAACACCGGGGAGCTGTTTTTT.

This clonotype appeared many times. The chain uses TRBV4-1 and TRBJ1-1; tentative D call: TRBD1 (5 bases). Germline CDR1 and CDR2: MGHRA and YSYEKL. This CDR3 spans 14 amino acids. Trimming shortened V by 4 bases and J by 2 bases, and 11 bases separated the two germline ends. The CDR3 DNA is TGCGCCAGCAGCCTCAGGGAAGGTAACACTGAAGCTTTCTTT. It encodes CASSLREGNTEAFF.

As regards this clonotype: The conserved phenylalanine or tryptophan is not found at the CDR3 terminus, so this likely reflects a read error. This chain links TRBV7-9 with TRBJ1-1; 7 bases map to TRBD1. This CDR3 is 16 amino acids long. CDR1 and CDR2 from the germline V gene are SEHNR and FQNEAQ (reference sequence). Trimming cost V 0 bases and J 0 bases; bases outside gene matches: 4. The CDR3 here is CASSLAGTVMNTEAFS. In DNA, the CDR3 is TGTGCCAGCAGCTTAGCCGGGACAGTAATGAACACTGAAGCTTTCTCT.

There are many counts of this clonotype. The CDR3 spells CASSDRRDNEQFF. The DNA of the CDR3 is TGTGCCAGCAGTGATCGCAGGGACAATGAGCAGTTCTTC. This sequence joins TRBV6-1 and TRBJ2-1; D may be TRBD1 (5 bases). The CDR3 totals 13 residues. Germline CDR1 reads MNHNS; CDR2 reads SASEGT. Deletions cut 3 bases from V and 5 bases from J, with 8 bases between.

This clonotype was counted ten times or more. This chain joins TRBV6-2 or TRBV6-3 and TRBJ1-5; the match to TRBD1 covers 10 bases. The germline V gene encodes CDR1 MNHEY and CDR2 SVGEGT. The CDR3 is 17 residues long. V was clipped by 5 bases and J by 2 bases; unmatched bases: 9. CDR3 in DNA: TGTGCCAGCAGTCCGGCCGGGACAGGGGATGGCAATCAGCCCCAGCATTTT. Amino acid sequence: CASSPAGTGDGNQPQHF.

Only a few counts were recorded for this clonotype. V usage is TRBV6-2 or TRBV6-3 and J usage is TRBJ1-5; D gene unclear. Germline V CDR1 and CDR2: MNHEY, SVGEGT. The CDR3 length is 16 residues. Trimming shortened V by 5 bases and J by 5 bases, and 19 bases separated the two germline ends. CDR3 DNA sequence: TGTGCCAGCAGTCCCCTTAGATGGGCCGGAGATCAGCCCCAGCATTTT. Residues: CASSPLRWAGDQPQHF.

On this clonotype: Just one base apart from a much larger clone, this may be a read error. This sequence joins TRBV12-3 or TRBV12-4 and TRBJ2-7; D is undetermined. V dropped 2 bases and J dropped 4 bases, with 9 bases sitting between them. CDR3 length equals 13 residues. CDR3 DNA sequence: TGTGCCAGCAGTTTACAAGCCTGGTACGAGCAGTACTTC. Translated, it gives CASSLQAWYEQYF.